Each of the 5 T cell receptor beta chains below was sequenced from the same sample in a study of cytotoxic CD8 clonotypes in ibrutinib-treated CLL. The repertoire was sequenced with immunoSEQ multiplex PCR; TCRdb's copy has only in-frame clones and lacks some. The table includes around 70,000 clones, around two thirds detected once. The starting material was PBMCs, obtained after 12 months of ibrutinib treatment. The origin of the receptors is a human donor with chronic lymphocytic leukemia.

The V call is TRBV27, the J call TRBJ1-4; D not certain. CDR3 length equals 15 residues. Germline CDR1 is MNHEY and CDR2 is SMNVEV (reference sequence). V lost 6 bases, J lost 3 bases, and 14 bases lay in between. CDR3 sequence: CASSRRARPNEKLFF. CDR3 sequence (DNA): TGTGCCAGCAGCCGACGAGCGCGGCCTAATGAAAAACTGTTTTTT.

The chain couples TRBV18 to TRBJ2-2, with TRBD1 as a possible D gene (6 bases). Germline CDR1 and CDR2: KGHSH and LQKENI. This CDR3 is 16 amino acids long. Trimming cost V 0 bases and J 4 bases, with 12 bases left between them. The CDR3 DNA reads TGTGCCAGCTCACCACCAGGGGGTGCTATCACCGGGGAGCTGTTTTTT. Translated, it gives CASSPPGGAITGELFF.

The chain combines TRBV6-6 with TRBJ1-2; 7 nucleotides match TRBD1. Germline V lookup: CDR1 MNHNY, CDR2 SVGAGI (reference sequence). The length of the CDR3 is 13 residues. V trimming: 6 bases; J trimming: 4 bases; junction bases outside the gene matches: 5. The CDR3 DNA follows: TGTGCCAGCAGCCGGGACAGATTCTATGGCTACACCTTC. It codes for CASSRDRFYGYTF.

V usage is TRBV4-1 and J usage is TRBJ2-4, with TRBD1 identical over 7 bases. Germline V gene data show CDR1 as MGHRA and CDR2 as YSYEKL. J lost 5 bases, V lost 2 bases, and 9 bases had no gene match. The CDR3 spans 16 residues. DNA of the CDR3: TGCGCCAGCAGCCAAACCCCCGGGACAGTTGAAAACATTCAGTACTTC. Translating gives CASSQTPGTVENIQYF.

This sequence joins TRBV19 and TRBJ1-2; D may be TRBD1 (6 bases). Germline V gene lookup returns CDR1 LNHDA and CDR2 SQIVND (reference sequence). The CDR3 loop spans 12 amino acids. V gave up 7 bases and J gave up 7 bases, with 13 bases separating them. For the CDR3, the DNA is TGTGCCAGTACCCCCGGGGGGGCTGGCTACACCTTC. Translated: CASTPGGAGYTF. The full variable domain, in which reference TRBV19 and TRBJ1-2 provide the parts outside the CDR3, is DGGITQSPKYLFRKEGQNVTLSCEQNLNHDAMYWYRQDPGQGLRLIYYSQIVNDFQKGDIAEGYSVSREKKESFPLTVTSAQKNPTAFYLCASTPGGAGYTFGSGTRLTVV.